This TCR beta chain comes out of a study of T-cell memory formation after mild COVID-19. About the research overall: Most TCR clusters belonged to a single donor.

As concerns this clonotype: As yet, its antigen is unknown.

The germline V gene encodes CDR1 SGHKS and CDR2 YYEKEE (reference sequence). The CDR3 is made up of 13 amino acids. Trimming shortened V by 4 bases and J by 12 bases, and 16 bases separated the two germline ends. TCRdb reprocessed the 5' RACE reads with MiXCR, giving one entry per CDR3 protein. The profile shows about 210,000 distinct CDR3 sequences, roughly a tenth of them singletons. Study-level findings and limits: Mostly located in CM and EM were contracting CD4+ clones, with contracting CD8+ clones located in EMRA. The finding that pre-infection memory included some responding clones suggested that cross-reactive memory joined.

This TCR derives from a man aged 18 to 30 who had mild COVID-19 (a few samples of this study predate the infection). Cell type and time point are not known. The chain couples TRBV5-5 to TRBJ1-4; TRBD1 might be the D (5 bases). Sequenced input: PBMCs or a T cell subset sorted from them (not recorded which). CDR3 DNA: TGTGCCAGCAGCCCCACGCAGGTGGGGGAACTGTTTTTT. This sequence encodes CASSPTQVGELFF.